Only one count was recorded for the clone carrying this TCR beta chain. The antigen remains unidentified. Sequenced by immunoSEQ multiplex PCR; TCRdb stores in-frame clones only, minus some. The profile shows approximately 33,000 clones, 69% of them singletons. This CDR3 is 14 amino acids long. V gave up 1 base and J gave up 3 bases, with 7 bases separating them. Germline CDR1 is SGHTA and CDR2 is FQGNSA. This entry is derived from a study of STAT5B mutations in CD4+ large granular lymphocyte leukemia. Broader study findings: No patients shared main leukemic clonotypes, though roughly 27% appeared at low frequency elsewhere.

This chain connects TRBV7-2 to TRBJ1-5, with a tentative D call TRBD1 (5 bases). The clonotype comes from a human donor in good health. What was sequenced was CD4+ T cells from blood buffy coats. The CDR3 loop reads CASSLGQFNQPQHF. Written as DNA, the CDR3 is TGTGCCAGCAGCTTAGGACAGTTCAATCAGCCCCAGCATTTT.